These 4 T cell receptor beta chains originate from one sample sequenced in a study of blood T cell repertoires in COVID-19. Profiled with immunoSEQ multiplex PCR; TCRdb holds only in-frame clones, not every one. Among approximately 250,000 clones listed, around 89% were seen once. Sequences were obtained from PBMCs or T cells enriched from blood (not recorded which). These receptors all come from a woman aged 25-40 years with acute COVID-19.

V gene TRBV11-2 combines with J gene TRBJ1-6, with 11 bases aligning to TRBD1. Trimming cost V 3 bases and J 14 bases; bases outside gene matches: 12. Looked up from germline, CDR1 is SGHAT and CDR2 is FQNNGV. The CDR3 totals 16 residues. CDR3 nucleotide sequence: TGTGCCAGCAGCTTGGTAGGGACAGGGGGGCGAGGAACCCTCCACTTT. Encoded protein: CASSLVGTGGRGTLHF.

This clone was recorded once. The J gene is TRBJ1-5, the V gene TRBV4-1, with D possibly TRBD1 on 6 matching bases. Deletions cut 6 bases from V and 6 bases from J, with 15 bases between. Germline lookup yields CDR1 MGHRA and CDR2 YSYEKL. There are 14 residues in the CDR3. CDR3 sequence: CASSPGAMGQPQHF. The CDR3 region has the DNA TGCGCCAGCAGTCCAGGGGCGATGGGTCAGCCCCAGCATTTT.

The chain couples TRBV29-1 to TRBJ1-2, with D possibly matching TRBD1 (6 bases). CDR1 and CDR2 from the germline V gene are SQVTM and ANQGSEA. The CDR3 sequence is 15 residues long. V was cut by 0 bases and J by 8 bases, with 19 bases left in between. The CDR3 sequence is CSVEDGVGGRGGYTF. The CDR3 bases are TGCAGCGTTGAAGATGGGGTCGGGGGGCGAGGAGGCTACACCTTC.

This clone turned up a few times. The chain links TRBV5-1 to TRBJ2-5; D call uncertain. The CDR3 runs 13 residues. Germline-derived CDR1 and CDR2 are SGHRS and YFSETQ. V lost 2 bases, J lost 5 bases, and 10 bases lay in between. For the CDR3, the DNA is TGCGCCAGCAGCTTAACCCCTAGGGAGACCCAGTACTTC. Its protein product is CASSLTPRETQYF.